This T cell receptor beta chain was sequenced for a study of blood T cells in healthy people across ages (dated by TCRdb to 2015 to 2017). Study-wide context: Template switching captured roughly one uniquely barcoded TCR beta cDNA molecule per two T cells in model experiments. The study measured age-related changes in TCR beta repertoire diversity using deep sequencing normalized with unique cDNA molecular identifiers. To avoid experimental bias, donors of different ages were distributed randomly across sequencing lanes. The donors were split into four age groups: young (average roughly 15 years), middle-aged (roughly 39), aged (approximately 60) and long-lived (over 75). The study analyzed two additional independent replicas of 1 million unique cDNA reads from the same blood draw for two donors, one aged 18 to 30 and one aged 80 or older. The research as a whole found: Total diversity estimates from one million sequenced T cells were considered lower bounds and underestimates. Conclusive comparison of naive and antigen-experienced compartments was prevented by the profiling of bulk unsorted PBMCs. As age increased, observed TCR beta diversity per million T cells dropped in a roughly linear way, and a significant reduction was already evident by age 40. Because donor CMV infection status was unknown, age-related changes in expanded clonotypes were potentially confounded. A strong correlation was found between observed TCR beta diversity and the percentage of naive T cells measured by flow cytometry. Compared with the aged group, the long-lived group had more naive CD4+ T cells, fewer expanded clones and increased TCR diversity, suggesting age selection.

The 39 donors, aged about 6 to 100 years, were systemically healthy Caucasian individuals from Russia. Roughly 10 milliliters of peripheral blood were collected from each donor into EDTA-treated Vacutainer tubes. Ficoll-Paque density-gradient centrifugation was used to isolate PBMCs, with at least 6.5 million per sample. Total RNA was extracted from PBMCs with Trizol reagent, with at least 5.5 micrograms obtained per sample. Naive CD45RAhigh/CD27high T cell percentages were measured by flow cytometry on a PBMC aliquot from every donor. To note about this clonotype: The target of this receptor is not known. The input lacks base qualities; no much larger clone sits a single base away.

Reading the germline V gene gives CDR1 SGHDN and CDR2 FVKESK. The cysteine opens and the phenylalanine closes a CDR3 of 12 amino acids. Only the CDR3 region is kept as DNA, spanning 36 bases read in frame from base 1. Trimming removed 3 bases from V and 8 bases from J, leaving 10 bases between the germline ends. Receptor amplification or capture employed 5' RACE. Instrument used: Illumina HiSeq 2500. A second PCR of about 6 to 12 cycles was run with a J-beta primer mix and a sample-barcoded 5' primer. A template-switch 5' adaptor carrying 12 random nucleotides introduced a unique molecular identifier onto each TCR beta cDNA molecule. Each sample yielded at least 3 million CDR3-containing paired-end reads. First-strand cDNA synthesis was performed from all RNA using the Mint cDNA synthesis kit, with priming by a TRBC-specific oligonucleotide. After uracil-DNA glycosylase treatment, a first 18-cycle PCR used universal primers M1SS and BC2_uni_R on all cDNA. The published analysis was carried out like this. For normalization, 1 million high-quality reads, each with a distinct molecular identifier, were randomly selected from each sample. Instead of being binned into consensus sequences, reads with shared molecular identifiers were discarded. CDR3 identification, clonotype clustering and error correction used MiTCR with a Q25 quality threshold and the strictest error-elimination algorithm. A nonparametric unseen species model with Euler transformation was used to estimate lower-bound total TCR beta diversity. TCRdb handled the public reads itself, with Q25 trimming in fastp and clone calling in MiXCR, and kept productive beta chains. Rows are unified per CDR3 protein, each entry keeping the most common DNA and genes. Here the V and J calls rest on TCRdb's processing, not on the authors' analysis. This sample gives about 1.8 million distinct CDR3 sequences in total; 49% of them show up just once. In total, the top ten clones hold around 2.1% of the sample.

The sequence was collected from a woman in her forties in good health. The sequence joins TRBV14 to TRBJ1-2; a weak D assignment points to TRBD1 (5 bases agree). Input material: blood. The DNA sequence is as follows: TGTGCCAGCAGCCATGCCGGGACGGGCTACACCTTC. Its translation is CASSHAGTGYTF.